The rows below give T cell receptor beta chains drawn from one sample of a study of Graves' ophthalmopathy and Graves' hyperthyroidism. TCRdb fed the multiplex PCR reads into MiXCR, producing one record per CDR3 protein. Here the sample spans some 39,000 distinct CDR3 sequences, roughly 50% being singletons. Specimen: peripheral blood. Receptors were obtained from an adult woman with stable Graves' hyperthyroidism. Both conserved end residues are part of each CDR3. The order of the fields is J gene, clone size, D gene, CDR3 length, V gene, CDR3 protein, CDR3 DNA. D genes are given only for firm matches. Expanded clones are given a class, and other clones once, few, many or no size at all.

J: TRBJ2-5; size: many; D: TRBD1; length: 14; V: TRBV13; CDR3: CASPAGTGEETQYF; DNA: TGTGCCAGCCCCGCCGGGACAGGGGAGGAGACCCAGTACTTC
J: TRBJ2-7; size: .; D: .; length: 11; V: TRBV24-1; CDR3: CATSPGEEQYF; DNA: TGTGCCACCAGTCCCGGGGAGGAGCAGTACTTC
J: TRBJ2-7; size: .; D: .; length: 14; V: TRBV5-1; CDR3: CASSLERGSYEQYF; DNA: TGCGCCAGCAGTCTGGAACGGGGGAGTTACGAGCAGTACTTC
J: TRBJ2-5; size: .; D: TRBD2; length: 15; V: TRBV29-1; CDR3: CSVEGPGLAGVQQYF; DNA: TGCAGCGTTGAAGGCCCCGGACTAGCGGGAGTTCAGCAGTACTTC
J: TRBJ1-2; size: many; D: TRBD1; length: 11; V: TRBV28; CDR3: CAVDRVYGYTF; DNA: TGTGCCGTGGACAGGGTCTATGGCTACACCTTC
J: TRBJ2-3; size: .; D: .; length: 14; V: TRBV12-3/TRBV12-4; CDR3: CASRPQGSVDTQYF; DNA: TGTGCCAGCAGGCCACAGGGTTCGGTAGATACGCAGTATTTT
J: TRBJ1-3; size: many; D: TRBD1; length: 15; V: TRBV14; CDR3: CASSQDRRSGNTIYF; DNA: TGTGCCAGCAGCCAGGACAGGCGATCTGGAAACACCATATATTTT
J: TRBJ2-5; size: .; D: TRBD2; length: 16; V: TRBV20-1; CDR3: CSAKSRTSGRVETQYF; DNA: TGCAGTGCTAAGTCGCGGACTAGCGGGAGGGTAGAGACCCAGTACTTC
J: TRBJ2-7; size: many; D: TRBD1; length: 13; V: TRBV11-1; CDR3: CASSADRNYEQYF; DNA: TGTGCCAGCAGCGCGGACAGGAACTACGAGCAGTACTTC
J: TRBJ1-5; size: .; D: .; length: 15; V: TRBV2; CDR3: CASREGTGSNQPQHF; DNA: TGTGCCAGCAGAGAAGGGACGGGTAGCAATCAGCCCCAGCATTTT
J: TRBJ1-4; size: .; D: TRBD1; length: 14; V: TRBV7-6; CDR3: CASNLDRGAEKLLF; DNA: TGTGCCAGCAACTTGGACAGGGGCGCGGAAAAACTGCTTTTT
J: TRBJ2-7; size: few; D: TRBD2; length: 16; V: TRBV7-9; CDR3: CATSSSGSARFYEQYF; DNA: TGTGCCACTTCGTCTAGCGGGAGTGCACGATTCTACGAGCAGTACTTC
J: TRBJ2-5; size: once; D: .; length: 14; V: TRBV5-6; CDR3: CASSGGRSNQPQYF; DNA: TGTGCCAGCAGCGGGGGCCGGAGCAATCAGCCCCAGTACTTC
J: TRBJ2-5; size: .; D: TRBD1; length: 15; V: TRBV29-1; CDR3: CSDGGQGATGETQYF; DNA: TGCAGCGACGGGGGACAGGGGGCGACGGGTGAGACCCAGTACTTC
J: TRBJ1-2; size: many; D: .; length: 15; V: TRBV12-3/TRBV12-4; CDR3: CASSLGQFPGYGYTF; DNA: TGTGCCAGCAGTTTAGGGCAGTTCCCCGGTTATGGCTACACCTTC
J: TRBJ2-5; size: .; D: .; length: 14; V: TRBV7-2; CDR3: CASSPTGNNQPQYF; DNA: TGTGCCAGCAGCCCTACAGGGAACAATCAGCCCCAGTACTTC
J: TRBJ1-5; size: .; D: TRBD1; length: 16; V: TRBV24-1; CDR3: CATSAEVDRVDQPQHF; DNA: TGTGCCACCAGTGCCGAAGTCGACAGGGTTGATCAGCCCCAGCATTTT
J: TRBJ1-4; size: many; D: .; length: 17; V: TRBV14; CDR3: CASSQDHPSATNEKLFF; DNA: TGTGCCAGCAGCCAAGATCACCCCAGCGCAACTAATGAAAAACTGTTTTTT
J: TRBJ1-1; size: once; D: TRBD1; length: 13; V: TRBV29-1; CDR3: CSVAQGANTEAFF; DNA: TGCAGCGTTGCCCAGGGGGCTAACACTGAAGCTTTCTTT
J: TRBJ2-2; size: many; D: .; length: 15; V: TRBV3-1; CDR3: CASSHMTAQGRELFF; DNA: TGTGCCAGCAGCCATATGACAGCCCAGGGCCGGGAGCTGTTTTTT
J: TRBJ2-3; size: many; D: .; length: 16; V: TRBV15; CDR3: CATSSQGGGFMDTQYF; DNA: TGTGCCACCAGCAGCCAGGGGGGGGGCTTCATGGATACGCAGTATTTT
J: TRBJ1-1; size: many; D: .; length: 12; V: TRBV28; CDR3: CASSFNNGWAFF; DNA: TGTGCCAGCAGTTTTAATAACGGGTGGGCTTTCTTT
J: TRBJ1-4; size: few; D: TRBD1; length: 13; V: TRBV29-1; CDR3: CSDGGQGNEKLFF; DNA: TGCAGCGACGGGGGACAGGGTAATGAAAAACTGTTTTTT
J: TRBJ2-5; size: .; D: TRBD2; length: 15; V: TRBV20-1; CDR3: CSARTRNGRAETQYF; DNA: TGCAGTGCTAGGACTAGGAACGGGAGGGCAGAGACCCAGTACTTC
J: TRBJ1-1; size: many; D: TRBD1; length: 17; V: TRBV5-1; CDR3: CASSFAQGAVTNTEAFF; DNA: TGCGCCAGCAGCTTTGCCCAGGGGGCCGTCACGAACACTGAAGCTTTCTTT
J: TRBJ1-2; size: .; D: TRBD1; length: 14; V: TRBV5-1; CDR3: CASSSGGGTDGYTF; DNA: TGCGCCAGCAGCTCGGGGGGCGGGACAGATGGCTACACCTTC
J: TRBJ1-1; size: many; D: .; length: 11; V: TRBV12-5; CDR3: CASGLGIEAFF; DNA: TGTGCTAGTGGTTTAGGAATTGAAGCTTTCTTT
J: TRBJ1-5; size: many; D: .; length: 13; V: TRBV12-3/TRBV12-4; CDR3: CASSLMGDQPQHF; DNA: TGTGCCAGCAGTTTAATGGGCGATCAGCCCCAGCATTTT
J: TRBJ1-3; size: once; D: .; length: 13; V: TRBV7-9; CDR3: CASSLGGGNTIYF; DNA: TGTGCCAGCAGCTTAGGCGGTGGCAACACCATATATTTT
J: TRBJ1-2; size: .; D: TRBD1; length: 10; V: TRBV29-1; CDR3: CSDGGQLNTF; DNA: TGCAGCGACGGGGGACAGCTGAACACCTTC
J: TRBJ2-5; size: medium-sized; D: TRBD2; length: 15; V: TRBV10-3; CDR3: CAISAGRGAQETQYF; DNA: TGTGCCATCAGTGCCGGGAGGGGGGCCCAAGAGACCCAGTACTTC
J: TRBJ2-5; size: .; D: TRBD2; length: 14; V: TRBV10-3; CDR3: CASSGLAHQETQYF; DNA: TGTGCCAGCAGCGGACTAGCGCATCAAGAGACCCAGTACTTC
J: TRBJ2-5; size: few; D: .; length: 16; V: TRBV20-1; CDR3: CSARGLGTGGVETQYF; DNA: TGCAGTGCTAGAGGGCTAGGGACGGGGGGCGTAGAGACCCAGTACTTC
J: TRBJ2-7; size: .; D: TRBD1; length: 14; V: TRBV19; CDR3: CASSMTGGRNEQYF; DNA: TGTGCCAGTAGTATGACAGGGGGGCGGAACGAGCAGTACTTC
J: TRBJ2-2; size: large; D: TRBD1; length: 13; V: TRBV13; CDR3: CASSPDRVGELFF; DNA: TGTGCCAGCAGCCCGGACAGGGTCGGGGAGCTGTTTTTT
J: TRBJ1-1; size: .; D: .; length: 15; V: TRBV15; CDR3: CATSSRGGMNTEAFF; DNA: TGTGCCACCAGCAGCCGGGGAGGGATGAACACTGAAGCTTTCTTT
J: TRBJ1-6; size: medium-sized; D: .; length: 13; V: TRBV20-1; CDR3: CSASAGRNSPLHF; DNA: TGCAGTGCTAGCGCAGGGAGAAATTCACCCCTCCACTTT
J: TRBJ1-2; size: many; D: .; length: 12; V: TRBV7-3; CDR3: CASSPVGGGYTF; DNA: TGTGCCAGCAGCCCGGTCGGAGGTGGCTACACCTTC
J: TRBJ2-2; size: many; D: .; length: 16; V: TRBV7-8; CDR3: CASSLARQEGTGELFF; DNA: TGTGCCAGCAGCTTAGCGCGGCAGGAGGGGACCGGGGAGCTGTTTTTT
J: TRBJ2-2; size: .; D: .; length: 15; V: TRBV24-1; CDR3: CATSDSTGFTGELFF; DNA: TGTGCCACCAGTGACTCGACAGGCTTCACCGGGGAGCTGTTTTTT
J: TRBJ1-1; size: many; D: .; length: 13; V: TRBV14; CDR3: CASSQVQGIEAFF; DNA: TGTGCCAGCAGCCAAGTCCAGGGGATTGAAGCTTTCTTT
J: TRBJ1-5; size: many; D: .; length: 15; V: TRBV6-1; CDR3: CASSVTVYSNQPQHF; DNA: TGTGCCAGCAGCGTGACGGTTTATAGCAATCAGCCCCAGCATTTT
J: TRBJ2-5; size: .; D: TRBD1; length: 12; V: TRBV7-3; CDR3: CASSQQGQTQYF; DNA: TGTGCCAGCAGCCAACAGGGGCAGACCCAGTACTTC
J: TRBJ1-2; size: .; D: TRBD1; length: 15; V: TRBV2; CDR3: CASTRDRGIDYGYTF; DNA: TGTGCCAGCACCAGGGACAGGGGGATAGACTATGGCTACACCTTC